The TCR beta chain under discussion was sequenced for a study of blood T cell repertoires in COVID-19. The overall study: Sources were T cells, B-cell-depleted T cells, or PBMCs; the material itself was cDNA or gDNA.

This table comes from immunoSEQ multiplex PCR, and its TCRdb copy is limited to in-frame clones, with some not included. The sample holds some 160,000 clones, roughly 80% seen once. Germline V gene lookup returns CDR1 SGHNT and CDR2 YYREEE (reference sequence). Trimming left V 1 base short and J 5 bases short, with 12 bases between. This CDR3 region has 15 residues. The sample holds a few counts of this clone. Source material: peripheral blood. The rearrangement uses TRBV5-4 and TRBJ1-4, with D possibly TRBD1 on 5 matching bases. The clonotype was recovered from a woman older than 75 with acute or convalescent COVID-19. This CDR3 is CASSLFGQGNEKLFF. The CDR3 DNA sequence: TGTGCCAGCAGCTTGTTCGGGCAGGGAAATGAAAAACTGTTTTTT.